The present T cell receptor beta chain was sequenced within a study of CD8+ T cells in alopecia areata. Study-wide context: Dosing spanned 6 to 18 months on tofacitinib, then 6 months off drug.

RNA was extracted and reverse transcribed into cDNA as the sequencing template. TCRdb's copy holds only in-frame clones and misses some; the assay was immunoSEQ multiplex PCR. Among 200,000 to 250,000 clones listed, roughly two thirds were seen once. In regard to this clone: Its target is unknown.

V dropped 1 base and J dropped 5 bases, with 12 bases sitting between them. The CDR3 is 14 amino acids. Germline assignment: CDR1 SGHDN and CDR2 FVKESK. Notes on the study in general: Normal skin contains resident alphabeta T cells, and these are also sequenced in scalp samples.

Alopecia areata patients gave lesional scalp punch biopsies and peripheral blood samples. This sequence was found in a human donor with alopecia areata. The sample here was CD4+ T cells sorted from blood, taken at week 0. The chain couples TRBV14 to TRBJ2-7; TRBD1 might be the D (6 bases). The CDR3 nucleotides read TGTGCCAGCAGCCAAGTTGGCGAGGGGGACGAGCAGTACTTC. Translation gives CASSQVGEGDEQYF.